Listed below are T cell receptor beta chains from one sample, sequenced in a study of blood T cell repertoires in COVID-19. Method: immunoSEQ multiplex PCR; TCRdb's copy keeps in-frame clones and lacks some. Among about 250,000 clones listed, approximately 84% were seen once. The sample comprised peripheral blood. These receptors all stem from a man between 45 and 60 years old with acute or convalescent COVID-19. CDR3s include the opening cysteine and the closing phenylalanine or tryptophan. The D gene is left open where the match is weak. Where a row states a size, it is once, few, many or the class of an expanded clone; other rows omit it.

>.|TRBD2|TRBV7-8|TRBJ2-7
TGTGCCAGCAGCCGGACTAGTTTCTCCTACGAGCAGTACTTC
CASSRTSFSYEQYF
>once|TRBD1|TRBV27|TRBJ2-1
TGTGCCAGCAGTTTATCCCGACAGGGGGCCTACAATGAGCAGTTCTTC
CASSLSRQGAYNEQFF
>.|.|TRBV2|TRBJ2-7
TGTGCCAGCAGCTGGAGGCCGATCTACGAGCAGTACTTC
CASSWRPIYEQYF
>.|.|TRBV6-5|TRBJ1-1
TGTGCCAGCAGGAGATCTTCAGGGGTGACTGAAGCTTTCTTT
CASRRSSGVTEAFF
>.|.|TRBV29-1|TRBJ2-5
TGCAGCGTTGAATGGTCAGGGGTATTGGAGACCCAGTACTTC
CSVEWSGVLETQYF
>.|.|TRBV7-2|TRBJ1-5
TGTGCCAGCAGCTTAGCAGTTGGGCAGGGTGCCCAGCCCCAGCATTTT
CASSLAVGQGAQPQHF
>.|TRBD1|TRBV5-5|TRBJ2-7
TGTGCCAGCAGCCCAGGGGACAGCGGCCGATCTTACTTC
CASSPGDSGRSYF
>once|.|TRBV6-6|TRBJ1-6
TGTGCCAGCAGTTACATCGCCAGCTCCTATAATTCACCCCTCCACTTT
CASSYIASSYNSPLHF
>.|TRBD1|TRBV7-6|TRBJ1-1
TGTGCCAGCAGCCTGGGACAGATGAACACTGAAGCTTTCTTT
CASSLGQMNTEAFF
>.|TRBD2|TRBV19|TRBJ2-7
TGTGCCAGCAGCGGACTAGCGGTGTACGAGCAGTACTTC
CASSGLAVYEQYF
>.|TRBD1|TRBV2|TRBJ1-4
TGTGCCAGCAGTGATTTGGCAGGGGGGGAAAAACTGTTTTTT
CASSDLAGGEKLFF
>once|TRBD1|TRBV28|TRBJ1-2
TGTGCCAGCAGATCCCTACACGGGACAGGGGGTGGTAGTGGCTACACCTTC
CASRSLHGTGGGSGYTF
>.|.|TRBV7-2|TRBJ2-7
TGTGCCAGCAGCTTAGAGGGGCTTGAGCAGTACTTC
CASSLEGLEQYF
>.|.|TRBV18|TRBJ2-5
TGTGCCAGCTCACCAGCAAGCGCATCAAAAGAGACCCAGTACTTC
CASSPASASKETQYF
>few|.|TRBV7-9|TRBJ1-1
TGTGCCAGCAGCTCCAGCCCCCAACCGGGGACTGAAGCTTTCTTT
CASSSSPQPGTEAFF
>.|TRBD2|TRBV5-1|TRBJ2-1
TGCGCCAGCAGCCAACTAGCGGGAGGGCCTGTAGGATCCAATGAGCAGTTCTTC
CASSQLAGGPVGSNEQFF
>.|.|TRBV6-1|TRBJ1-2
TGTGCCAGCAGTGAACCTCCCAACTATGGCTACACCTTC
CASSEPPNYGYTF
>.|.|TRBV5-1|TRBJ1-2
TGCGCCAGCAGCTTGCGGACAGAGTCTAACTATGGCTACACCTTC
CASSLRTESNYGYTF
>.|TRBD1|TRBV19|TRBJ1-5
TGTGCCAGTCAACAGGGGATTGGTCAGCCCCAGCATTTT
CASQQGIGQPQHF
>.|TRBD1|TRBV27|TRBJ2-1
TGTGCCAGCAGTTTGGACAGGAGCTCCTACAATGAGCAGTTCTTC
CASSLDRSSYNEQFF
>.|.|TRBV7-2|TRBJ1-2
TGTGCCAGCAGCTTACAGAAGGGGGACTATGGCTACACCTTC
CASSLQKGDYGYTF
>.|TRBD2|TRBV7-2|TRBJ2-1
TGTGCCAGCAGCTTTTTCAGGACTAGCGGGACCTACAATGAGCAGTTCTTC
CASSFFRTSGTYNEQFF
>.|TRBD1|TRBV2|TRBJ2-3
TGTGCCACGGACGGGACAGTCACAGATACGCAGTATTTT
CATDGTVTDTQYF
>.|TRBD1|TRBV29-1|TRBJ1-5
TGCAGCGTTTTGACAGGGGGCGGGCAGCCCCAGCATTTT
CSVLTGGGQPQHF
>.|.|TRBV3-1/TRBV3-2|TRBJ1-2
TGTGCCAGCAGCCCCGACAGGTTTTATGGCTACACCTTC
CASSPDRFYGYTF
>.|.|TRBV29-1|TRBJ1-2
TGCAGCGTGGATACCGGGTCCGACTATGGCTACACCTTC
CSVDTGSDYGYTF
>.|TRBD2|TRBV2|TRBJ2-5
TGTGCCAGCAGTGGGGGGGGGTTGGCAGAAGAGACCCAGTACTTC
CASSGGGLAEETQYF
>.|TRBD2|TRBV4-1|TRBJ2-3
TGCGCCAGCAGCCAGCTAGGGAGGGGTAGCACAGATACGCAGTATTTT
CASSQLGRGSTDTQYF
>.|.|TRBV4-1|TRBJ2-7
TGCGCCAGCAGCCAAGTTTTGGGGGCGCTTGACGAGCAGTACTTC
CASSQVLGALDEQYF
>.|.|TRBV27|TRBJ1-1
TGTGCCAGCAGTTTATGGGGGGGGAACACTGAAGCTTTCTTT
CASSLWGGNTEAFF
>.|.|TRBV24-1|TRBJ1-2
TGTGCCACCAGTGATTTGACAGTTAACTATGGCTACACCTTC
CATSDLTVNYGYTF
>.|.|TRBV28|TRBJ2-7
TGTGCCAGCAGTTTACAGGGGCGCGAGCAGTACTTC
CASSLQGREQYF
>.|.|TRBV7-2|TRBJ1-4
TGTGCCAGCAGCTCCCGGAGGCCTAATGAAAAACTGTTTTTT
CASSSRRPNEKLFF
>.|TRBD1|TRBV20-1|TRBJ2-3
TGCAGTGCTAGTCCCGTTAACAGGGGGCCGGCAGATACGCAGTATTTT
CSASPVNRGPADTQYF
>.|.|TRBV12-5|TRBJ1-1
TGTGCTAGTGGTCCCGCCAACAGGGACACTGAAGCTTTCTTT
CASGPANRDTEAFF
>.|.|TRBV6-5|TRBJ2-7
TGTGCCAGCAGTTACGGAGACGAAGCCGCCTACGAGCAGTACTTC
CASSYGDEAAYEQYF
>few|TRBD2|TRBV29-1|TRBJ2-1
TGCAGCGTGACGGGGGGACCCTACAATGAGCAGTTCTTC
CSVTGGPYNEQFF
>.|TRBD1|TRBV9|TRBJ1-6
TGTGCCAGCAGTCTCCGACAGGGCGAAAGACCCCTCCACTTT
CASSLRQGERPLHF
>.|.|TRBV18|TRBJ1-2
TGTGCCAGCTCACCTCCGGACAGTGGCTACACCTTC
CASSPPDSGYTF
>.|TRBD2|TRBV24-1|TRBJ2-7
TGTGCCACCAGTGATTCTTCTATCCGACTAGCGGGAGGCGTCTACGAGCAGTACTTC
CATSDSSIRLAGGVYEQYF
>few|TRBD1|TRBV19|TRBJ1-5
TGTGCCAGTAGCCTCAGGGGGCTTGGAAGCAATCAGCCCCAGCATTTT
CASSLRGLGSNQPQHF
>.|.|TRBV4-1|TRBJ2-7
TGCGCCAGCAGCATAACTAGCAGCTCCTACGAGCAGTACTTC
CASSITSSSYEQYF
>.|.|TRBV28|TRBJ1-1
TGTGCCAGCAGTTTAAGGGAGGGGACGGGGGACACTGAAGCTTTCTTT
CASSLREGTGDTEAFF
>few|.|TRBV9|TRBJ2-2
TGTGCCAGCAGCTCACAGACAGGAGCCACCGGGGAGCTGTTTTTT
CASSSQTGATGELFF
>.|.|TRBV9|TRBJ1-4
TGTGCCAGCAGCCGTCGAGATAATGAAAAACTGTTTTTT
CASSRRDNEKLFF
>.|TRBD1|TRBV19|TRBJ2-7
TGTGCCAGTACTCATCCCGGACAGGGAAACGAGCAGTACTTC
CASTHPGQGNEQYF
>.|TRBD1|TRBV4-1|TRBJ2-5
TGCGCCAGCAGCCCGACACAGGGGGAATGGGGGACCCAGTACTTC
CASSPTQGEWGTQYF
>once|TRBD1|TRBV7-2|TRBJ1-6
TGTGCCAGCAGCTTAGGGGGGACAGGGGGCAAGGACCTCCACTTT
CASSLGGTGGKDLHF
>.|TRBD1|TRBV4-1|TRBJ1-1
TGCGCCAGCAGCCAAAAGGACAGACAGGGGGACCTGGAATCTGAAGCTTTCTTT
CASSQKDRQGDLESEAFF
>.|TRBD1|TRBV27|TRBJ2-7
TGTGCCAGCAGTCTCGTACAGGGGTACGAGCAGTACTTC
CASSLVQGYEQYF
>.|TRBD1|TRBV7-2|TRBJ2-7
TGTGCCAGCAGCTTGGGACAGGGCTATGACGAGCAGTACTTC
CASSLGQGYDEQYF
>.|.|TRBV28|TRBJ2-7
TGTGCCAGCAGGGCAACAGGATACGAGCAGTACTTC
CASRATGYEQYF
>.|.|TRBV5-6|TRBJ1-6
TGTGCCAGCAGCTTGTGGACAGCCAATTCACCCCTCCACTTT
CASSLWTANSPLHF
>.|.|TRBV7-3|TRBJ2-7
TGTGCCAGCAGCTTAAACCAGGGAAACGAGCAGTACTTC
CASSLNQGNEQYF
>.|TRBD2|TRBV28|TRBJ2-7
TGTGCCAGCAGTCGCCTAGCGGGAGGGGTCCACGAGCAGTACTTC
CASSRLAGGVHEQYF
>few|.|TRBV5-1|TRBJ2-5
TGCGCCAGCAGCCAGCAAGAGACCCAGTACTTC
CASSQQETQYF
>.|.|TRBV3-1/TRBV3-2|TRBJ1-3
TGTGCCAGCAGCGGAGGACCAGGGGTTGGAAACACCATATATTTT
CASSGGPGVGNTIYF
>.|TRBD1|TRBV5-1|TRBJ2-7
TGCGCCAGCAGCTCCTTAGACAGGGGCTTTCACTCCTACGAGCAGTACTTC
CASSSLDRGFHSYEQYF
>.|.|TRBV5-4|TRBJ1-2
TGTGCCAGCAGCCTGAGCAGGGGCTATGGCTACACCTTC
CASSLSRGYGYTF
>once|TRBD1|TRBV12-5|TRBJ2-3
TGTGCTAGTGGTTCCCCAGGGACAGTAGATACGCAGTATTTT
CASGSPGTVDTQYF